The sequence of this T cell receptor (beta chain) was determined in a study of T-cell memory formation after mild COVID-19. This clonotype was counted a few times. What it binds is unknown. Whole-study results and caveats: The pre-infection memory compartment contained some responding clones, suggesting cross-reactive memory joined.

Germline CDR1 and CDR2: DFQATT and SNEGSKA (reference sequence). The CDR3 totals 15 residues. V shed 6 bases and J shed 5 bases, with 22 bases lying between them. Amplification by 5'RACE using constant-segment primers produced TCR alpha and TCR beta cDNA libraries that carried sample barcodes and UMIs. TCRdb ran MiXCR on the 5' RACE reads and lists one entry per CDR3 protein. The sample lists over 400,000 distinct CDR3 sequences; 23% were seen once. This chain links TRBV20-1 with TRBJ2-5; TRBD1 is a possible D gene (6 bases). The clonotype originates from an adult woman who had mild COVID-19 (a few samples of this study predate the infection). Cell type and time point are not known. Input material: PBMCs or a T cell subset sorted from them (not recorded which). CDR3 loop: CSAERTAGQGETQYF. CDR3 DNA: TGCAGTGCAGAACGGACAGCTGGGCAGGGGGAGACCCAGTACTTC.